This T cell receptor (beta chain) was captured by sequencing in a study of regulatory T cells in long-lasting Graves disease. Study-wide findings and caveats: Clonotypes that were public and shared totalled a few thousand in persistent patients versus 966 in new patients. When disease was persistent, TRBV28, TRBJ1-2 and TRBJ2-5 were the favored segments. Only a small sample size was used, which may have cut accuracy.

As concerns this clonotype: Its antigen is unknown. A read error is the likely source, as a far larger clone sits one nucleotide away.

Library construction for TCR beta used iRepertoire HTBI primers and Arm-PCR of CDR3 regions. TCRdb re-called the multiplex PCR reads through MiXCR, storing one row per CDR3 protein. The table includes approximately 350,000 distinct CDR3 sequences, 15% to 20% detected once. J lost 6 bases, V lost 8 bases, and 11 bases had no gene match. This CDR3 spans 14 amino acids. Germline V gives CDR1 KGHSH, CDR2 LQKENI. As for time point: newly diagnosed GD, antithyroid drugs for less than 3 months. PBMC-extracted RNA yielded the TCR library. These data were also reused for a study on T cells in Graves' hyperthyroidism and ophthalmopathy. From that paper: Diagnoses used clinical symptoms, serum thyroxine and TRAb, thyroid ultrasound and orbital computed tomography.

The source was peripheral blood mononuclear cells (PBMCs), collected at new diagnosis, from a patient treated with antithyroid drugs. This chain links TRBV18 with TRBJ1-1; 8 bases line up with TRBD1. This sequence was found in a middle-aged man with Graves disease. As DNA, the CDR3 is TGTGCCAGCAGTGGGGCAGGGGGCATCGCTGAAGCTTTCTTT. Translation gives CASSGAGGIAEAFF.